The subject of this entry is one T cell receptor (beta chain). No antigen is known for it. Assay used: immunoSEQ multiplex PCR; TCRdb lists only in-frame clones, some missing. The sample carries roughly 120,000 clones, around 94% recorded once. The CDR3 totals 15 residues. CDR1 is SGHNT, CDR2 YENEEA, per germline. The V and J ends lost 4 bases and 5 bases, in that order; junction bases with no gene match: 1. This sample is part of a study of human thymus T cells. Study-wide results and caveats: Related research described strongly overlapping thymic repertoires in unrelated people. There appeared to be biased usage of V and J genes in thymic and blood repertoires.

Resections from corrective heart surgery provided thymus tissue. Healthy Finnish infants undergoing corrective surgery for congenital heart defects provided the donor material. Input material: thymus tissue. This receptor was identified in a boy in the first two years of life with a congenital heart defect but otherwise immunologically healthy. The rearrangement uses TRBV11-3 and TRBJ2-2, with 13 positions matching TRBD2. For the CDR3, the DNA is TGTGCCAGCAGCTCGACTAGCGGGGGGACCGGGGAGCTGTTTTTT. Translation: CASSSTSGGTGELFF. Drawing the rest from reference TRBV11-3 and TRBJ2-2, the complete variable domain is EAGVVQSPRYKIIEKKQPVAFWCNPISGHNTLYWYLQNLGQGPELLIRYENEEAVDDSQLPKDRFSAERLKGVDSTLKIQPAELGDSAVYLCASSSTSGGTGELFFGEGSRLTVL.